Listed here are 25 T cell receptor beta chains from one sample, sequenced in a study of technical replicates of blood from a handful of donors. Sequencing used immunoSEQ multiplex PCR; TCRdb keeps in-frame clones, though not all of them. Here the sample spans about 94,000 clones, 90% to 96% being singletons. The sample comprised T cells isolated from PBMCs. The receptors here all came from a human donor in good health.

This clone was detected only once. This sequence joins TRBV10-1 and TRBJ2-3, with no clear D. The CDR3 spans 12 residues. Trimming pared 2 bases from V and 4 bases from J, leaving 4 bases between. Germline values: CDR1 WNHNN, CDR2 SYGVQD (reference sequence). CDR3: CASSERADTQYF. For the CDR3, the DNA is TGCGCCAGCAGTGAGCGGGCAGATACGCAGTATTTT.

V gene TRBV6-5 combines with J gene TRBJ1-6; 10 nucleotides line up with TRBD1. CDR3 size: 15 residues. The V segment lost 6 bases and the J segment 8 bases; nucleotides outside the gene matches: 7. Germline V CDR1 and CDR2: MNHEY, SVGAGI. This CDR3 is CASRTDRGQYSPLHF. Written as DNA, the CDR3 is TGTGCCAGCAGAACTGACAGGGGGCAGTATTCACCCCTCCACTTT.

This clone has a single count. The chain joins TRBV30 to TRBJ1-3; D ambiguous. CDR1 and CDR2 (germline): GTSNPN, SVGIG (reference sequence). This CDR3 region has 12 residues. As DNA, the CDR3 is TGTGTCTTTCGGACTAGCGGAAACACCATATATTTT. This gives the protein CVFRTSGNTIYF.

The chain carries TRBV7-9 and TRBJ1-5; D is unresolved. Trimming removed 4 bases from V and 3 bases from J, with 7 bases in between. There are 13 residues in the CDR3. CDR1 SEHNR and CDR2 FQNEAQ come from the germline V gene (reference sequence). CDR3 protein: CASSSQFNQPQHF. The CDR3 bases are TGTGCCAGCAGCTCACAATTCAATCAGCCCCAGCATTTT. The variable domain in full, with the rest retrieved from reference TRBV7-9 and TRBJ1-5, is DTGVSQNPRHKITKRGQNVTFRCDPISEHNRLYWYRQTLGQGPEFLTYFQNEAQLEKSRLLSDRFSAERPKGSFSTLEIQRTEQGDSAMYLCASSSQFNQPQHFGDGTRLSIL.

The V call is TRBV4-3, the J call TRBJ2-3, with 11 nucleotides matching TRBD1. The CDR3 is 16 amino acids. Germline V gene lookup returns CDR1 LGHNA and CDR2 YSLEER. The V segment lost 4 bases and the J segment 4 bases; nucleotides outside the gene matches: 7. The CDR3 spells CASSPGRTGGPDTQYF. In DNA, the CDR3 is TGCGCCAGCAGCCCAGGGAGGACAGGGGGCCCAGATACGCAGTATTTT.

The rearrangement links TRBV6-1 to TRBJ1-2; possible D gene TRBD1, 5 bases. Germline assignment: CDR1 MNHNS and CDR2 SASEGT. CDR3 size: 16 residues. The germline V and J ends were trimmed by 2 bases and 8 bases, with 21 bases remaining between them. This CDR3 reads CASSEFPARGIYGYTF. The CDR3 coding sequence is TGTGCCAGCAGTGAATTTCCCGCAAGGGGAATCTACGGCTACACCTTC.

The rearrangement uses TRBV9 and TRBJ2-1; D is undetermined. V lost 0 bases and J lost 4, with 8 bases in between. Per the germline V gene, CDR1 is SGDLS and CDR2 is YYNGEE. The CDR3 loop spans 14 amino acids. Here the CDR3 DNA reads TGTGCCAGCAGCGTAGACGCGCCGTACAATGAGCAGTTCTTC. Its protein product is CASSVDAPYNEQFF. The complete variable domain, with remaining parts taken from reference TRBV9 and TRBJ2-1, reads DSGVTQTPKHLITATGQRVTLRCSPRSGDLSVYWYQQSLDQGLQFLIQYYNGEERAKGNILERFSAQQFPDLHSELNLSSLELGDSALYFCASSVDAPYNEQFFGPGTRLTVL.

The CDR3 nucleotides read TGTGCAAGTCGCCCGAACCGAAGGAGCTCCTACGAGCAGTACTTC. Its translation is CASRPNRRSSYEQYF. The chain joins TRBV12-2 to TRBJ2-7; no check of the table's D call, TRBD2, against the DNA was made. TRBV12-2 is described as a pseudogene. The CDR3 is made up of 15 amino acids.

This chain links TRBV10-3 with TRBJ2-2; a possible D gene is TRBD1 (6 bases). Germline V gene lookup returns CDR1 ENHRY and CDR2 SYGVKD. Trimming removed 6 bases from V and 6 bases from J, with 11 bases in between. The CDR3 covers 13 residues. The CDR3 nucleotides are TGTGCCATCAGAACAGGGTTGGCCGGGGAGCTGTTTTTT. Translated, it gives CAIRTGLAGELFF.

The chain is built from TRBV6-5 and TRBJ2-1; perhaps TRBD1 as D (5 bases). The CDR3 loop spans 14 amino acids. V gave up 0 bases and J gave up 7 bases, with 10 bases separating them. From germline, CDR1 is MNHEY and CDR2 SVGAGI. Here the CDR3 DNA reads TGTGCCAGCAGTTACTCGCCAGGGCCAAATGAGCAGTTCTTC. Protein product: CASSYSPGPNEQFF.

This chain joins TRBV2 and TRBJ2-7; 7 positions agree with TRBD1. The CDR3 contains 13 residues. Germline V gene lookup returns CDR1 SNHLY and CDR2 FYNNEI. J lost 5 bases, V lost 5 bases, and 6 bases had no gene match. In DNA, the CDR3 is TGTGCCAGCAGTAGACAGGGTTTAAACGAGCAGTACTTC. The encoded protein is CASSRQGLNEQYF.

J is TRBJ1-1 and V is TRBV6-5; D ambiguous. Germline CDR1 and CDR2: MNHEY and SVGAGI. The CDR3 contains 15 residues. V shed 2 bases and J shed 6 bases, with 16 bases lying between them. The CDR3 here is CASSYPSSGQPEAFF. In nucleotides, the CDR3 is TGTGCCAGCAGTTACCCCTCGTCTGGGCAGCCTGAAGCTTTCTTT.

This rearrangement joins TRBV28 to TRBJ2-7, with unresolved D. The CDR3 is 12 amino acids. Germline V gives CDR1 MDHEN, CDR2 SYDVKM. V lost 7 bases and J 4 bases, leaving 11 bases between the germline ends. The CDR3 nucleotides read TGTGCCAGCACCGCGGAGCTTTACGAGCAGTACTTC. Its protein is CASTAELYEQYF.

The chain links TRBV2 to TRBJ1-5; tentative D call: TRBD1 (6 bases). The CDR3 spans 17 residues. Germline CDR1 is SNHLY and CDR2 is FYNNEI. Trimming pared 2 bases from V and 4 bases from J, leaving 18 bases between. The CDR3 sequence: CASSETGPTHFNQPQHF. The CDR3 DNA reads as TGTGCCAGCAGTGAAACAGGGCCCACACACTTTAATCAGCCCCAGCATTTT. Together with reference TRBV2 and TRBJ1-5, the CDR3 gives the full variable domain: EPEVTQTPSHQVTQMGQEVILRCVPISNHLYFYWYRQILGQKVEFLVSFYNNEISEKSEIFDDQFSVERPDGSNFTLKIRSTKLEDSAMYFCASSETGPTHFNQPQHFGDGTRLSIL.

The chain carries TRBV28 and TRBJ1-2; 9 bases agree with TRBD1. V was pared by 2 bases and J by 8 bases, with 9 bases of the junction left unmatched. The CDR3 consists of 15 residues. CDR1 is MDHEN, CDR2 SYDVKM, per germline. This CDR3 reads CASSLGRTGVYGYTF. CDR3 sequence (DNA): TGTGCCAGCAGTTTAGGTAGGACAGGGGTCTACGGCTACACCTTC.

The chain recombines TRBV19 with TRBJ2-4; tentatively, D is TRBD2 (7 bases). Germline V gives CDR1 LNHDA, CDR2 SQIVND (reference sequence). V lost 0 bases to trimming and J lost 15 bases, with 21 bases between them. The CDR3 is 15 residues long. CDR3 sequence: CASSIDQENRERGYF. As DNA, the CDR3 is TGTGCCAGTAGTATAGATCAGGAAAACAGGGAGCGGGGGTACTTC.

The chain uses TRBV6-1 and TRBJ2-7; no definite D call. Trimming stripped 4 bases from V and 2 bases from J, with 3 bases between. Germline V lookup: CDR1 MNHNS, CDR2 SASEGT. CDR3 size: 11 residues. CDR3 protein: CASSGAYEQYF. CDR3 nucleotides: TGTGCCAGCAGTGGAGCCTACGAGCAGTACTTC.

This clone was detected only once. The rearrangement joins TRBV19 to TRBJ2-7; 13 positions agree with TRBD2. J gave up 1 base and V 2 bases, and 2 bases lay outside the gene matches. CDR1 and CDR2 from the germline V gene are LNHDA and SQIVND (reference sequence). CDR3 length equals 16 residues. The CDR3 spells CASSIWGLAGSYEQYF. In nucleotides, the CDR3 is TGTGCCAGTAGTATATGGGGACTAGCGGGATCCTACGAGCAGTACTTC. The full variable domain, its missing parts supplied by reference TRBV19 and TRBJ2-7, is DGGITQSPKYLFRKEGQNVTLSCEQNLNHDAMYWYRQDPGQGLRLIYYSQIVNDFQKGDIAEGYSVSREKKESFPLTVTSAQKNPTAFYLCASSIWGLAGSYEQYFGPGTRLTVT.

The rearrangement uses TRBV7-9 and TRBJ1-1; 9 bases match TRBD1. V gave up 1 base and J gave up 3 bases; unmatched junction bases: 3. The CDR3 runs to 15 residues. The germline CDR1 and CDR2 sequences are SEHNR and FQNEAQ (reference sequence). CDR3 amino acids: CASSLGDREYTEAFF. DNA of the CDR3: TGTGCCAGCAGCTTAGGGGACAGGGAATACACTGAAGCTTTCTTT.

V and J are TRBV5-8 and TRBJ1-2, with no clear D. Trimming removed 4 bases from V and 4 bases from J, with 11 bases in between. Per germline, CDR1 SGHTS and CDR2 YDEGEE. The CDR3 has 13 residues. CDR3 residues: CASSPGLFYGYTF. The CDR3 DNA follows: TGTGCCAGCAGCCCAGGACTTTTCTATGGCTACACCTTC.

The chain uses TRBV11-2 and TRBJ2-3, with 9 positions matching TRBD2. This CDR3 has 17 residues. The germline gives CDR1 SGHAT, CDR2 FQNNGV. The V and J ends lost 3 bases and 0 bases, in that order; junction bases with no gene match: 7. The CDR3 coding sequence is TGTGCCAGCAGCTTTACTAGCGGGTATATTAGCACAGATACGCAGTATTTT. Protein product: CASSFTSGYISTDTQYF. Drawing the rest from reference TRBV11-2 and TRBJ2-3, the complete variable domain is EAGVAQSPRYKIIEKRQSVAFWCNPISGHATLYWYQQILGQGPKLLIQFQNNGVVDDSQLPKDRFSAERLKGVDSTLKIQPAKLEDSAVYLCASSFTSGYISTDTQYFGPGTRLTVL.

The chain uses TRBV30 and TRBJ2-7; a possible D gene is TRBD2 (6 bases). Per the germline V gene, CDR1 is GTSNPN and CDR2 is SVGIG (reference sequence). This CDR3 region has 15 residues. V was clipped by 2 bases and J by 5 bases, with 19 bases between them. The CDR3 is CAWSPGGEGSDEQYF. Here the CDR3 DNA reads TGTGCCTGGAGTCCCGGGGGAGAGGGAAGCGACGAGCAGTACTTC.

The CDR3: CASSLGGYQPQHF. The CDR3 DNA is TGTGCCAGCAGCTTGGGAGGGTATCAGCCCCAGCATTTT. The gene calls are TRBV5-8 and TRBJ1-5; D gene unclear. CDR1 and CDR2 (germline): SGHTS, YDEGEE. This CDR3 contains 13 residues. With 0 bases removed from V and 5 bases from J, the gap between germline ends came to 6 bases.

This sequence joins TRBV28 and TRBJ2-7, with 9 bases that match TRBD1. Trimming removed 6 bases from V and 5 bases from J; junction bases left unmatched: 11. This CDR3 contains 15 residues. Germline V gives CDR1 MDHEN, CDR2 SYDVKM. The CDR3 spells CASRRPGTGNHEQYF. The DNA for the CDR3 is TGTGCCAGCAGGCGTCCCGGGACAGGGAATCACGAGCAGTACTTC.

The chain couples TRBV4-3 to TRBJ1-5, with D possibly matching TRBD1 (6 bases). V was shortened by 4 bases and J by 3 bases, with 13 bases between the two germline ends. The CDR3 loop spans 15 amino acids. Germline values: CDR1 LGHNA, CDR2 YSLEER. CDR3 amino acids: CASSLDWTANQPQHF. Here the CDR3 DNA reads TGCGCCAGCAGCCTTGATTGGACAGCCAATCAGCCCCAGCATTTT.